A selection of T cell receptor beta chains follows, all from one sample in a study of cytomegalovirus exposure and HLA in healthy donors. Measured with immunoSEQ multiplex PCR; TCRdb has only the in-frame clones, and not every one. The table for this sample gives about 79,000 clones. The sample was PBMCs. These receptors were collected from a man aged 25-40 years in good health and CMV-seronegative. The CDR3 runs from the conserved cysteine through the conserved F or W. Fields, in order: V gene, J gene, D gene, CDR3 protein, CDR3 DNA. D genes are given only for firm matches.

TRBV27	TRBJ2-1	TRBD2	CASSLIKREVYNEQFF	TGTGCCAGCAGTTTAATAAAGCGGGAGGTCTACAATGAGCAGTTCTTC
TRBV12-5	TRBJ2-1	NA	CASGLVKTRNEQFF	TGTGCTAGTGGTTTGGTAAAGACTAGGAATGAGCAGTTCTTC
TRBV7-3	TRBJ1-2	TRBD1	CASSPGTGPQYGYTF	TGTGCCAGCAGCCCCGGGACAGGGCCACAATATGGCTACACCTTC
TRBV5-1	TRBJ1-2	TRBD1	CASSPGTGGDYGYTF	TGCGCCAGCAGCCCCGGGACAGGGGGGGACTATGGCTACACCTTC
TRBV29-1	TRBJ1-1	TRBD1	CSVGNLQGMAFF	TGCAGCGTTGGCAACTTACAGGGGATGGCTTTCTTT
TRBV6-7	TRBJ2-7	TRBD1	CASSTTPGQGAYEQYF	TGTGCCAGCAGTACCACCCCGGGACAGGGGGCCTACGAGCAGTACTTC
TRBV19	TRBJ1-1	NA	CASSISRLDTEAFF	TGTGCCAGTAGTATATCGCGGTTGGACACTGAAGCTTTCTTT
TRBV9	TRBJ1-6	NA	CASSAQGLAPLHF	TGTGCCAGCAGCGCACAGGGATTGGCACCCCTCCACTTT
TRBV9	TRBJ2-2	TRBD2	CASSEASGILSGELFF	TGTGCCAGCAGCGAGGCTAGCGGGATTCTTAGCGGGGAGCTGTTTTTT
TRBV5-4	TRBJ1-1	TRBD1	CASSTPGQGLGTEAFF	TGTGCCAGCAGCACCCCGGGACAGGGATTGGGGACTGAAGCTTTCTTT
TRBV6-5	TRBJ2-1	TRBD2	CASSYGGGSYNEQFF	TGTGCCAGCAGTTACGGGGGGGGCTCCTACAATGAGCAGTTCTTC
TRBV5-4	TRBJ1-4	NA	CASSLPTPGGEKLFF	TGTGCCAGCAGCTTGCCAACACCGGGGGGGGAAAAACTGTTTTTT
TRBV5-1	TRBJ2-7	NA	CASSLASPSAYEQYF	TGCGCCAGCAGCTTGGCTTCACCGAGCGCCTACGAGCAGTACTTC
TRBV18	TRBJ1-5	NA	CASSFTGMDQPQHF	TGTGCCAGCTCATTCACAGGGATGGACCAGCCCCAGCATTTT
TRBV15	TRBJ1-5	TRBD1	CATSLSSGTGDQPQHF	TGTGCCACCAGCTTGAGTTCGGGGACAGGGGATCAGCCCCAGCATTTT
TRBV6-6	TRBJ1-5	NA	CASGAADNQPQHF	TGTGCCAGTGGTGCGGCTGACAATCAGCCCCAGCATTTT
TRBV29-1	TRBJ1-1	NA	CSVSSRDTEAFF	TGCAGCGTTAGTAGCAGGGATACTGAAGCTTTCTTT
TRBV27	TRBJ2-7	TRBD1	CVSSLSYPRGLEQYF	TGTGTCAGCAGTTTATCTTACCCCAGGGGGCTGGAGCAGTACTTC
TRBV13	TRBJ1-2	NA	CASSPRGWGRFGGYTF	TGTGCCAGCAGCCCCCGTGGTTGGGGGCGTTTTGGGGGCTACACCTTC
TRBV7-8	TRBJ1-6	NA	CASSLSGTGDSPLHF	TGTGCCAGCAGCTTATCTGGGACTGGTGATTCACCCCTCCACTTT
TRBV6-4	TRBJ1-1	NA	CASSAGQGNTEAFF	TGTGCCAGCAGTGCAGGGCAGGGAAACACTGAAGCTTTCTTT
TRBV5-1	TRBJ2-2	TRBD1	CASQQGVTNTGELFF	TGCGCCAGCCAACAGGGGGTGACGAACACCGGGGAGCTGTTTTTT
TRBV4-1	TRBJ1-2	TRBD1	CASSQRTGYGYTF	TGCGCCAGCAGCCAGAGGACAGGGTATGGCTACACCTTC
TRBV5-1	TRBJ2-3	TRBD2	CASSPPTGGPTDTQYF	TGCGCCAGCAGCCCCCCAACGGGGGGGCCTACAGATACGCAGTATTTT
TRBV5-1	TRBJ1-2	NA	CASSLRRPNDGYTF	TGCGCCAGCAGCTTAAGGAGGCCCAACGATGGCTACACCTTC
TRBV7-3	TRBJ2-1	TRBD2	CASSRRLAGVNEQFF	TGTGCCAGCAGCCGCCGACTAGCGGGAGTCAATGAGCAGTTCTTC
TRBV6-5	TRBJ2-7	TRBD1	CASSSRGTGGYEQYF	TGTGCCAGCAGCTCGCGAGGGACAGGGGGGTACGAGCAGTACTTC
TRBV4-2	TRBJ2-5	NA	CASSLTVTHQETQYF	TGTGCCAGCAGCCTTACGGTGACACACCAAGAGACCCAGTACTTC
TRBV4-1	TRBJ2-1	TRBD1	CASSQDLSAGGNEQFF	TGCGCCAGCAGCCAAGACCTTTCGGCAGGGGGCAATGAGCAGTTCTTC
TRBV7-9	TRBJ2-5	NA	CASSSGKSLTIQETQYF	TGTGCCAGCAGCTCCGGGAAGTCACTGACAATTCAAGAGACCCAGTACTTC
TRBV13	TRBJ2-1	TRBD1	CASSPGQGFNEQFF	TGTGCCAGCAGCCCAGGACAGGGTTTCAATGAGCAGTTCTTC